The present TCR beta chain was sequenced within a study of technical replicates of blood from several donors. The table came from immunoSEQ multiplex PCR; TCRdb's copy has only in-frame clones and leaves some out. Among fewer than 70,000 clones listed, 86% were seen once. This CDR3 has 16 amino acids. Trimming took 1 base from V and 5 from J; bases not matched to a gene: 7. Germline-derived CDR1 and CDR2 are SSHAT and FNYEAQ (reference sequence). The receptor was derived from a human donor in good health. Some clones in this sample may be carry-over from other donors' samples. V gene TRBV7-7 combines with J gene TRBJ2-5, with 10 bases that match TRBD2. Sequenced material: PBMCs. The CDR3 region is CASSLGSLAGAETQYF. For the CDR3, the DNA is TGTGCCAGCAGCTTAGGATCGCTAGCGGGAGCTGAGACCCAGTACTTC.